This T cell receptor (beta chain) is drawn from a study of tumor and adjacent non-tumor tissue in lung cancer. The wider study: Patients comprised 12 adenocarcinoma, a couple of squamous cell carcinoma and 1 small cell lung cancer. On average, productive TCRbeta reads reached a few million per sample.

Three rounds of nested PCR, following a modified ARM-PCR protocol, produced the TCRbeta library. Each CDR3 protein gets one entry after TCRdb re-called the multiplex PCR reads with MiXCR. This sample has roughly 70,000 distinct CDR3 sequences, with around two thirds found just once. This sample's RNA came from whole unsorted tissue. The normal lung tissue was taken more than 3 cm from the tumor edge. Study conclusions and caveats: Normal lung showed higher cumulative top 100 clone frequency than tumor.

Concerning this clonotype: Its antigen remains unknown. The junction and the germline gene differ at one end; a read error may be behind it.

Germline CDR1 reads SQVTM; CDR2 reads ANQGSEA. The CDR3 sequence is 10 residues long. Input material: distant non-tumor lung tissue. This receptor was obtained from a woman aged 50 to 60 with non-small cell lung cancer. The chain combines TRBV29-1 with TRBJ2-1; unclear D gene. CDR3 protein: CGVRNVEQFF. The CDR3 DNA follows: TGCGGCGTTCGTAATGTTGAGCAGTTCTTC.